This T cell receptor beta chain emerged from a study of T cell responses to AZD1222 COVID-19 vaccine. TCRdb's table, derived via immunoSEQ multiplex PCR, lists solely in-frame clones and lacks some. Of more than 100,000 clones listed, more than 85% are singletons. Findings of the study overall: The study identified only a handful of AZD1222 recipients as seropositive at baseline. Targets within unmutated variant regions were reportedly found for nearly half of spike-specific TCRs. Clonal diversity was possibly underestimated; the donors were predominantly white British and more often female.

A note on this clone: Its antigen is as yet unknown.

The germline gives CDR1 GTSNPN, CDR2 SVGIG (reference sequence). V was cut by 2 bases and J by 0 bases, with 10 bases left in between. This CDR3 spans 14 amino acids. This TCR was sampled from an adult in good health. The material sequenced was peripheral blood, taken on day 0 of AZD1222 vaccination. The chain links TRBV30 to TRBJ1-1; D may be TRBD1 (5 bases). DNA for the CDR3: TGTGCCTGGAGTTGGGGGAACCTGAACACTGAAGCTTTCTTT. It is translated as CAWSWGNLNTEAFF.